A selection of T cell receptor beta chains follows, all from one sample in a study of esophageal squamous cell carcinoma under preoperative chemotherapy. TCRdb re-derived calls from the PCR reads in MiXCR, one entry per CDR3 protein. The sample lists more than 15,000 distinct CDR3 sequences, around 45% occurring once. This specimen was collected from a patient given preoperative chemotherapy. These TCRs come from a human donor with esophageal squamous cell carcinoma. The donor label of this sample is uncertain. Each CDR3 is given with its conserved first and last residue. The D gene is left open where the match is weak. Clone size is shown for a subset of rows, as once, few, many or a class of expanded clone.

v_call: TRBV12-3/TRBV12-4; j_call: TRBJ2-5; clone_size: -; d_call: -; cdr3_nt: TGTGCCAGCAGCCAAGGACCAGGGAGAGAGACCCAGTCTTTC; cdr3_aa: CASSQGPGRETQSF
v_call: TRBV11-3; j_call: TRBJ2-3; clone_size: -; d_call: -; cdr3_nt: TGTGCCAGCAGGGCGCTGGGCACAGATAAGCAGTATTTT; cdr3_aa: CASRALGTDKQYF
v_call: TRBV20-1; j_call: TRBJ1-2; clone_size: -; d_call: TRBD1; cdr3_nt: TGCAGTGCTTCGGACAGGGGTGTTCGTGGCTACACCTTC; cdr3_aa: CSASDRGVRGYTF
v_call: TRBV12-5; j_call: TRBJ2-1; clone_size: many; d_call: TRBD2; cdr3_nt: TGTGCTAGTGGTTCTAGCGGCACAGAGACCCAGTTCTTC; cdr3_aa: CASGSSGTETQFF
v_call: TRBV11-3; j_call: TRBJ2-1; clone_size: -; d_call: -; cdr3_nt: TGTGCCAGCAGCTCAGATTCCTTATCCTACAATGAGCAGTTCTTC; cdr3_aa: CASSSDSLSYNEQFF
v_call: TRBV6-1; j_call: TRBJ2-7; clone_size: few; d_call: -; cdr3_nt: TGTGCCAGCAGCCTCTTGAGCTCCTACAATGAGCAGTACTTC; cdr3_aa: CASSLLSSYNEQYF
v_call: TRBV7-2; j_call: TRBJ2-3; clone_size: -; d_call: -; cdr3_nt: TGTGCCAGCAGCGCACGGCAGGGGGGGGCCAAAGACACGCAGTATTTC; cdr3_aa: CASSARQGGAKDTQYF
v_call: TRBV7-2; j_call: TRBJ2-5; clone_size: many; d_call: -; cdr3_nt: TGTGCCAGCAGCCAATACGCTGGGCCAGAGGAGACCCAGTACTTC; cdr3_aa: CASSQYAGPEETQYF
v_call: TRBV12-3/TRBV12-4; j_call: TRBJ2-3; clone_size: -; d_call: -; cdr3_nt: TGTGCCAGCAGTCCTGAGACAATAGGCCCTACAGATACGCAGTATTTT; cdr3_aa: CASSPETIGPTDTQYF
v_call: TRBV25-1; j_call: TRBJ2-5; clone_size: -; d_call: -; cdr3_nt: TGTGCCAGCAGTGAATATGGGGGCGCGGAGACCCAGTACTTC; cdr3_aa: CASSEYGGAETQYF
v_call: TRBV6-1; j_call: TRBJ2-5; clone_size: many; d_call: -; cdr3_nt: TGTGCCAGCAGTGAAGGAGAAGAGACCCAGTACTTC; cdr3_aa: CASSEGEETQYF
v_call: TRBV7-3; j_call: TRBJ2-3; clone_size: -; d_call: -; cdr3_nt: TGTGCCAGCAGCCTAAACCAGGCAGATACGCAGTATTTT; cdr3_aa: CASSLNQADTQYF
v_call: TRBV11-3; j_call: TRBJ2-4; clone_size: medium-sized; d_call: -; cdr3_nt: TGTGCCAGCAGCCGGACGAAAAACATTCAGTACTTC; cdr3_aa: CASSRTKNIQYF
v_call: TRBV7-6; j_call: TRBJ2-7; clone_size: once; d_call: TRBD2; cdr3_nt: TGTGCCAGCAGCTTACGCCGGCCAGCGGGCGGGAGAGCCAAAAACACGCAGTACTTC; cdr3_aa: CASSLRRPAGGRAKNTQYF
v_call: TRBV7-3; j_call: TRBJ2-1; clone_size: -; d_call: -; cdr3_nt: TGTGCCAGCAGCTTAGAACCGGGAATGTTCAATGAGCAGTTCTTC; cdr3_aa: CASSLEPGMFNEQFF
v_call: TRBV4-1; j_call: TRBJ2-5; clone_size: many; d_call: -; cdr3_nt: TGCGCCAGCAGCCAAGATGTAAGGGATGGCGAGACCCAGTACTTC; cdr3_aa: CASSQDVRDGETQYF
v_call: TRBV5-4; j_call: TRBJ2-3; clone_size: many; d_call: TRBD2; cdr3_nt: TGTGCCAGCAGCCGAGGACTAGCGGGAGGCGCAGATACGCAGTATTTT; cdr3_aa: CASSRGLAGGADTQYF
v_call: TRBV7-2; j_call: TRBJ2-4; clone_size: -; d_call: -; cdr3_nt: TGTGCCAGCAGCGCGGGGCCCGGGGGCCGTGACAAAAACACCCAGTACTTC; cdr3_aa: CASSAGPGGRDKNTQYF
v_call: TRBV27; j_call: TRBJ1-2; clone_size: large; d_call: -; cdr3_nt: TGTGCCAGCAGTTTTGCAGGGGATTCCTCCTACGGCTACACCTTC; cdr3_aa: CASSFAGDSSYGYTF
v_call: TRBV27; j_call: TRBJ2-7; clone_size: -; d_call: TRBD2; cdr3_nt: TGTGCCAGCGGGGGGAGCGGGGGGCGGGACCAAGAGACGCAGTACTTC; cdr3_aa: CASGGSGGRDQETQYF
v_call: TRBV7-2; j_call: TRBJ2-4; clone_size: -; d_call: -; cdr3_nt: TGTGCGTGCAGCTCAACTGGGCGAGGAGCCAAAAACACGCAGTACTTC; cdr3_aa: CACSSTGRGAKNTQYF
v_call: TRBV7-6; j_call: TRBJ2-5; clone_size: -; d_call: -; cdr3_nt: TGTGCCAGCAGCCGCACGTCGGGAGAGACCCAGTACTTC; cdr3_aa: CASSRTSGETQYF
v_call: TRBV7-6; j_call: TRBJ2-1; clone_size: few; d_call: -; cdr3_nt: TGTGCCAGCAGCTCCGCCTGGGCGTACCCCCCCTACAATGAGCAGTTCTTC; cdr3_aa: CASSSAWAYPPYNEQFF
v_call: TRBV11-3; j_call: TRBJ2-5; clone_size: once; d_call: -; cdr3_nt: TGTGCCAGCAGCTCCCAGGCTTTAGGCCAAGAGACCCAGTACTTC; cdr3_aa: CASSSQALGQETQYF
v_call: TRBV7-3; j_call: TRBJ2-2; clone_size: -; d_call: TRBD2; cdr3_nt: TGTGCCAGCAGCGGACTAGCGGGAAGCACAGAGACGCAGTTTTTT; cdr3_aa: CASSGLAGSTETQFF
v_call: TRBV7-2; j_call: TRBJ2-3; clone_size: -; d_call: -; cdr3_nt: TGTGCCAGCAGGGGACGAGGGGGGGGGGGCCCAGATACGCAGTATTTC; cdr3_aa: CASRGRGGGGPDTQYF
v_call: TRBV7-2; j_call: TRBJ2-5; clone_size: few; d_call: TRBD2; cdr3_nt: TGTGCCAGCAGCTTAGTACATACGAGCGGGGGCCACCTGGGTTCCCAGTACTTC; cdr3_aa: CASSLVHTSGGHLGSQYF
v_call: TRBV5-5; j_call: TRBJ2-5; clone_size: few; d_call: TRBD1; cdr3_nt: TGTGCCAGCAGCACAGGGGATGAGAAGACCCAGTACTTC; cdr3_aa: CASSTGDEKTQYF
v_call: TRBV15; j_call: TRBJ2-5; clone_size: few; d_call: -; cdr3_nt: TGTGCCACCAGCAGAGATTTGGTAGGAAAAGAGACCCAGTACTTC; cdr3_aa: CATSRDLVGKETQYF
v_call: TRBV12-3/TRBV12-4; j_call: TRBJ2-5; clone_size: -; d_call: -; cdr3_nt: TGTGCCAGCAACCCCAGCGGGCTAGCGCAAGAGACCCAGTACTTC; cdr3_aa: CASNPSGLAQETQYF
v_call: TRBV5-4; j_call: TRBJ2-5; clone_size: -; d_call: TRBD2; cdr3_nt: TGTGCCAGCAGCCCTGAATTGGGAGTAGCGGGGGGAGAGACCCAGTACTTC; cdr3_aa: CASSPELGVAGGETQYF
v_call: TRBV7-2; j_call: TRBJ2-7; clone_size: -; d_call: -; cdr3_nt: TGTGCCAGCAGGTGGCTGGGAAACAAAGATATGCAGTACTTC; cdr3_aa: CASRWLGNKDMQYF
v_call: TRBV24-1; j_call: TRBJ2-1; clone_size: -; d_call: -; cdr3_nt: TGTGCCACCAGTGATTTGGGCCACGGTGCCCAATCGGAGCAGTTCTTC; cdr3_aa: CATSDLGHGAQSEQFF
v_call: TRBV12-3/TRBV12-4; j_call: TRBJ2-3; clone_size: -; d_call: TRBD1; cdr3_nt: TGTGCCAGCAGTTCTATGGGACAGGGGGGCACAGATACGCAGTATTTT; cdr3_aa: CASSSMGQGGTDTQYF
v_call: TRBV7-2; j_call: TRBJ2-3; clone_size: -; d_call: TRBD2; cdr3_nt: TGTGCCAGCAGCGGGCGCGGGGGGGGGAGCCCAGATACGCAGTACTTT; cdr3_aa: CASSGRGGGSPDTQYF
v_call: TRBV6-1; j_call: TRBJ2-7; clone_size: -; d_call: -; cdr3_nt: TGTGCCAGCAGCTGGGGACGGACCTACGAGCAGTACTTC; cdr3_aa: CASSWGRTYEQYF
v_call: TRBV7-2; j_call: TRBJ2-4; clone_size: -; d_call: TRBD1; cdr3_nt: TGTGCCGGGGGGCACACAGGGGGTGACAAAAACACTCAGTACTTC; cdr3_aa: CAGGHTGGDKNTQYF
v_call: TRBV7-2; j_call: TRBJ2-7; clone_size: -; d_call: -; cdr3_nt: TGTGCCAGCAGCGCACCGGGGGTGGGAGCCACAAATACGCAGTACTTC; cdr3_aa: CASSAPGVGATNTQYF
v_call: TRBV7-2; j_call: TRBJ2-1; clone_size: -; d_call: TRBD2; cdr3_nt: TGTGCCAGCAGCTTAATTGGACTAGCGAACTCCTACAATGAGCAGTTCTTC; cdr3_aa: CASSLIGLANSYNEQFF
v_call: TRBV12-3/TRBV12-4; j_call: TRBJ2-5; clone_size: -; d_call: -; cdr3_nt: TGTGCCAGCAGTTTCCGGGCAGGGGCTTGGGAGACCCAGTACTTC; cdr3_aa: CASSFRAGAWETQYF
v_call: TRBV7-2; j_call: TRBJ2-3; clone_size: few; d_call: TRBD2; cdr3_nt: TGTGCCAGCAGCTTAGGACTAGCGGGGGGAGATACGCAGTATTTT; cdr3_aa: CASSLGLAGGDTQYF
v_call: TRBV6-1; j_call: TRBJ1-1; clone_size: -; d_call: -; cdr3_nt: TGTGCCAGCAGTCCACAGGGTCGAAAAGCTTTCTTT; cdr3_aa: CASSPQGRKAFF
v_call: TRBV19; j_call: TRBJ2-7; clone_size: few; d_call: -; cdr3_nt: TGTGCCAGTAGTATAGGAGGGTTGGGCACCTACGAGCAGTACTTC; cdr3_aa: CASSIGGLGTYEQYF
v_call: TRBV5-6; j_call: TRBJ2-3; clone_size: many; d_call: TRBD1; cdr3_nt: TGTGCCAGCAGCTCGCCGGGACAGGGGTTAGATACGCAGTATTTT; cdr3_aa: CASSSPGQGLDTQYF
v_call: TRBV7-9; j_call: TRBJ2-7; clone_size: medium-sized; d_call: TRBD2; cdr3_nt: TGTGCCAGCAGCTTAGCCGGGGGGTCCTACGAGCAGTACTTC; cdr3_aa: CASSLAGGSYEQYF
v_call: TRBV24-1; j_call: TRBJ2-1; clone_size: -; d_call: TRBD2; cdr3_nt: TGTGCCACCAGTGATCCGGAATTTAGCGGGAGGGCCTCGGGTGAGCAGTTCTTC; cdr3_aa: CATSDPEFSGRASGEQFF
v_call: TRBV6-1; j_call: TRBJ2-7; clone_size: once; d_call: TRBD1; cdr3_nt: TGTGCCAGCAGTCCTTTGGACAGGCTTCCTAACGAGCAGTACTTC; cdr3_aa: CASSPLDRLPNEQYF
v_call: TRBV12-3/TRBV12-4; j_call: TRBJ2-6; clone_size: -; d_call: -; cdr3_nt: TGTGCCAGCAGTTTAGGGGTAGCCCGGTCCTCTGGGGCCAACGTCCTGACTTTC; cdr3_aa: CASSLGVARSSGANVLTF
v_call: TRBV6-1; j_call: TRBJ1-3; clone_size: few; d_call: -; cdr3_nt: TGTGCCAGCACAATAGACCCTGGAAACACCATATATTTT; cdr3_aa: CASTIDPGNTIYF
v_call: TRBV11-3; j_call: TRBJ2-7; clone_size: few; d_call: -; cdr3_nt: TGTGCCAGCAGCTCCAGCGGCTCCTCCTACGAGCAGTACTTC; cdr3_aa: CASSSSGSSYEQYF
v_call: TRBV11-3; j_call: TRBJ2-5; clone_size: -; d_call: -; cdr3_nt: TGTGCCAGCAGCTTAGAACTAGCTGCGTCAGAGACCCAGTACTTC; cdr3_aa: CASSLELAASETQYF
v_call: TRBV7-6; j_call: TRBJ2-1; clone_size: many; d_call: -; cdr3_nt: TGTGCCAGCAGCTTCGGCGGGGCCTACAATGAGCAGTTCTTC; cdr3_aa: CASSFGGAYNEQFF
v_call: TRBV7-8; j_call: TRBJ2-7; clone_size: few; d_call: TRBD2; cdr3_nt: TGTGCCAGCAGCTCGCTAGCGGGAGGGGACGAGCAGTACTTC; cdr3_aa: CASSSLAGGDEQYF
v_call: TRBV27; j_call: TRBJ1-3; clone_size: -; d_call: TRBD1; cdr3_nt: TGTGCCAGCAGCCAAACCGGGACAGTAACTGGAAACACCATATATTTT; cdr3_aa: CASSQTGTVTGNTIYF
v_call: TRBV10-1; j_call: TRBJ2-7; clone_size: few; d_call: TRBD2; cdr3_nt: TGCGCCACGGCGGGAGAGAGCTACGAGCAGTACTTC; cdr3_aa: CATAGESYEQYF
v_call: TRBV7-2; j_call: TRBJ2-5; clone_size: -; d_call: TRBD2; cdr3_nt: TGTGCCAGCAGCTCCCAACCGGGACTAGCGGGGGGTAACCAAGAGACCCAGTACTTC; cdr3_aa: CASSSQPGLAGGNQETQYF
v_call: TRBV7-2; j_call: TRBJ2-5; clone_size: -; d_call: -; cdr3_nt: TGTGCCAGCAGCAGATGGGACTCAGGGACCCAGTACTTC; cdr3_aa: CASSRWDSGTQYF